The rows below give T cell receptor beta chains drawn from one sample of a study of blood T cell repertoires in COVID-19. The assay was immunoSEQ multiplex PCR, and TCRdb's table has in-frame clones only and misses some. Here the sample spans 250,000 or so clones, roughly 80% being singletons. The sequencing input was peripheral blood. The source of these receptors is an elderly man with acute or convalescent COVID-19. Each CDR3 is given with its conserved first and last residue. D genes are given only for firm matches. A clone size is listed for some rows: how often the clone was seen (once, few, many), or a class if it is expanded.

>TRBV28|TRBJ1-5|NA|TRBD1
CASFRDRGLGNQPQHF
TGTGCCAGCTTTCGGGACAGGGGGCTGGGCAATCAGCCCCAGCATTTT
>TRBV5-6|TRBJ2-3|NA|NA
CASSFRTPQADTQYF
TGTGCCAGCAGCTTCAGGACACCACAGGCAGATACGCAGTATTTT
>TRBV3-1/TRBV3-2|TRBJ1-3|few|NA
CASREGYTIYF
TGTGCCAGCAGGGAGGGCTACACCATATATTTT
>TRBV18|TRBJ1-5|NA|NA
CASSPPLGGADSNQPQHF
TGTGCCAGCTCACCTCCCCTGGGAGGGGCGGATAGTAATCAGCCCCAGCATTTT
>TRBV7-8|TRBJ2-3|NA|NA
CASSFFQSVFEASTDTQYF
TGTGCCAGCAGCTTCTTTCAGAGCGTATTCGAGGCTAGCACAGATACGCAGTATTTT
>TRBV18|TRBJ1-2|few|NA
CASSPPAGEEPLDGYTF
TGTGCCAGCTCACCACCGGCAGGGGAAGAACCTTTGGATGGCTACACCTTC
>TRBV10-3|TRBJ2-1|NA|TRBD1
CAISARQGANEQFF
TGTGCCATCAGTGCACGACAGGGGGCCAATGAGCAGTTCTTC
>TRBV11-2|TRBJ2-6|NA|TRBD1
CASSLAPGGPSGANVLTF
TGTGCCAGCAGCTTAGCCCCAGGGGGCCCTTCTGGGGCCAACGTCCTGACTTTC
>TRBV25-1|TRBJ2-6|NA|TRBD1
CASGPTDRVESGANVLTF
TGTGCCAGCGGCCCTACGGACAGGGTTGAGTCGGGGGCCAACGTCCTGACTTTC
>TRBV5-5|TRBJ1-5|NA|NA
CASSLGPGVSNQPQHF
TGTGCCAGCAGCTTGGGTCCGGGGGTGAGCAATCAGCCCCAGCATTTT
>TRBV5-1|TRBJ2-5|once|NA
CASSFSEAQYF
TGCGCCAGCAGCTTTTCGGAGGCCCAGTACTTC
>TRBV7-8|TRBJ1-1|NA|NA
CASSVDGYTEAFF
TGTGCCAGCAGCGTAGACGGGTACACTGAAGCTTTCTTT
>TRBV7-2|TRBJ2-1|NA|NA
CASSHRDRGYNEQFF
TGTGCCAGCAGCCACAGGGATCGGGGCTACAATGAGCAGTTCTTC
>TRBV2|TRBJ1-5|NA|NA
CASTRGVYSNQPQHF
TGTGCCAGCACCCGGGGGGTTTATAGCAATCAGCCCCAGCATTTT
>TRBV7-9|TRBJ2-7|NA|TRBD1
CASSLAGGVYEQYF
TGTGCCAGCAGCCTGGCAGGGGGCGTTTACGAGCAGTACTTC
>TRBV12-5|TRBJ1-1|NA|TRBD1
CASGLPPKGGRGMNTEAFF
TGTGCTAGTGGTTTGCCTCCTAAGGGGGGCAGGGGGATGAACACTGAAGCTTTCTTT
>TRBV19|TRBJ2-3|NA|NA
CASSIEMGGGTDTQYF
TGTGCCAGTAGTATAGAAATGGGTGGAGGCACAGATACGCAGTATTTT
>TRBV5-6|TRBJ1-6|NA|TRBD1
CASSYQGGSRASPLHF
TGTGCCAGCAGCTACCAGGGGGGTTCGAGAGCTTCACCCCTCCACTTT
>TRBV15|TRBJ2-3|NA|NA
CATSRDDFTDTQYF
TGTGCCACCAGCAGAGATGACTTCACAGATACGCAGTATTTT
>TRBV30|TRBJ2-1|NA|NA
CAWSENRRLQFF
TGTGCCTGGAGTGAAAACAGGCGCTTGCAGTTCTTC
>TRBV14|TRBJ1-5|NA|NA
CASSPTRQGHQPQHF
TGTGCCAGCTCCCCCACCCGGCAGGGTCATCAGCCCCAGCATTTT
>TRBV5-1|TRBJ1-2|NA|NA
CASSPRQGYGYTF
TGCGCCAGCAGCCCGCGGCAGGGCTATGGCTACACCTTC
>TRBV21-1|TRBJ1-5|once|NA
CASSILGGVWRANQPQHF
TGTGCCAGCAGCATCCTCGGGGGAGTTTGGCGGGCAAATCAGCCCCAGCATTTT
>TRBV4-1|TRBJ2-7|NA|NA
CASSQWDTEQQYF
TGCGCCAGCAGCCAATGGGACACGGAACAGCAGTACTTC
>TRBV24-1|TRBJ1-2|NA|NA
CATSDSPGYYGYTF
TGTGCCACCAGTGATTCTCCAGGGTACTATGGCTACACCTTC
>TRBV7-9|TRBJ2-1|NA|TRBD2
CASSLAGSQGNEQFF
TGTGCCAGCAGCCTAGCGGGGTCCCAGGGGAATGAGCAGTTCTTC
>TRBV4-1|TRBJ1-6|NA|NA
CASSQDRERSSPLHF
TGCGCCAGCAGCCAAGATCGGGAACGCTCGTCACCCCTCCACTTT
>TRBV11-1|TRBJ2-2|NA|NA
CASSLAGGTGELFF
TGTGCCAGCAGCTTAGCAGGGGGCACCGGGGAGCTGTTTTTT
>TRBV18|TRBJ1-2|NA|NA
CASSPTTGRVYGYTF
TGTGCCAGCTCACCCACCACAGGGAGGGTCTATGGCTACACCTTC
>TRBV28|TRBJ1-4|once|NA
CASRVQGNEKLFF
TGTGCCAGCAGGGTACAGGGAAATGAAAAACTGTTTTTT
>TRBV6-5|TRBJ1-2|NA|TRBD1
CASRRTGERGGYTF
TGTGCCAGCAGAAGAACAGGGGAAAGGGGTGGCTACACCTTC
>TRBV5-8|TRBJ2-1|NA|TRBD2
CASSAAVLAGGPGEQFF
TGTGCCAGCAGCGCGGCGGTCTTAGCGGGAGGGCCGGGTGAGCAGTTCTTC
>TRBV24-1|TRBJ2-1|NA|NA
CATSDLTGYNEQFF
TGTGCCACCAGTGATCTAACAGGGTACAATGAGCAGTTCTTC
>TRBV10-3|TRBJ2-7|NA|NA
CAISDRSERNYEQYF
TGTGCCATCAGTGATAGATCGGAGCGGAACTACGAGCAGTACTTC
>TRBV27|TRBJ1-6|NA|NA
CASSLESSYNSPLHF
TGTGCCAGCAGTTTAGAGAGCTCCTATAATTCACCCCTCCACTTT
>TRBV3-1/TRBV3-2|TRBJ1-1|NA|TRBD1
CASTPGGSTEAFF
TGTGCCAGCACCCCAGGGGGGTCCACTGAAGCTTTCTTT
>TRBV2|TRBJ2-3|once|TRBD2
CASSDLLAEDTQYF
TGTGCCAGCAGTGACCTACTAGCGGAAGATACGCAGTATTTT
>TRBV2|TRBJ1-2|NA|TRBD1
CASRGQGFYGYTF
TGTGCCAGCAGAGGACAGGGTTTCTATGGCTACACCTTC
>TRBV24-1|TRBJ2-1|NA|TRBD1
CATSDPRTGSWNEQFF
TGTGCCACCAGTGATCCCCGGACAGGGAGTTGGAATGAGCAGTTCTTC
>TRBV28|TRBJ1-1|NA|NA
CASSWGVSTEAFF
TGTGCCAGCAGTTGGGGGGTGAGCACTGAAGCTTTCTTT
>TRBV4-1|TRBJ1-2|once|NA
CASSQERGGGSYGYTF
TGCGCCAGCAGCCAAGAGAGGGGAGGGGGGTCCTATGGCTACACCTTC
>TRBV5-3|TRBJ2-1|NA|TRBD1
CARSPRQGTEQFF
TGTGCCAGAAGCCCCCGACAGGGGACTGAGCAGTTCTTC
>TRBV28|TRBJ1-1|NA|NA
CASIHMGEEAFF
TGTGCCAGCATTCATATGGGAGAGGAAGCTTTCTTT
>TRBV12-3/TRBV12-4|TRBJ1-4|few|NA
CASSGEKLFF
TGTGCCAGCAGCGGTGAAAAACTGTTTTTT
>TRBV24-1|TRBJ2-6|NA|NA
CATLSPGANVLTF
TGTGCCACCCTGAGTCCCGGGGCCAACGTCCTGACTTTC
>TRBV19|TRBJ1-4|NA|NA
CASSIEGPTNEKLFF
TGTGCCAGTAGTATAGAGGGGCCAACTAATGAAAAACTGTTTTTT
>TRBV5-1|TRBJ1-2|NA|TRBD1
CASIPEPNRGYGYTF
TGCGCCAGCATTCCTGAGCCCAACAGGGGGTATGGCTACACCTTC
>TRBV2|TRBJ2-5|NA|TRBD2
CASGDGRALGTQYF
TGTGCCAGCGGGGACGGGAGGGCGCTGGGGACCCAGTACTTC
>TRBV2|TRBJ1-2|NA|NA
CASSDRGYGYTF
TGTGCCAGCAGTGACAGGGGCTATGGCTACACCTTC